This TCR beta chain was retrieved from a study of T cell repertoires in cytomegalovirus infection. For the study at large: Public TCR beta signatures indicated both CMV infection and matching HLA type.

TCRdb redid the calling of the reads with MiXCR, one entry per CDR3 protein. The data hold about 920,000 distinct CDR3 sequences, with less than 40% observed a single time. Findings and limits, study-wide: Of the TCR beta families, the public ones yielded a cumulative frequency that identified carriers of CMV plus the relevant HLA. HLA-C-restricted CMV-specific TCR beta clonotypes were dominant in the ex vivo response.

For this clonotype: Its antigen is undetermined. A much larger clone lies a single base off, so this may be a read error.

Trimming shortened V by 1 base and J by 7 bases, and 4 bases separated the two germline ends. The CDR3 covers 12 residues. In germline, CDR1 is PRHDT, CDR2 FYEKMQ (reference sequence). This sequence joins TRBV13 and TRBJ2-2; D gene ambiguous. Material: cultured CD8+ T cells from PBMCs, obtained from culture after CMV antigen stimulation. The sequence came from a human donor in good health (CMV status not recorded). Some clones in this sample may be carry-over from other donors' samples. CDR3 nucleotides: TGTGCCAGCAGCTTAGATGACGGGGAGCTGTTTTTT. Protein: CASSLDDGELFF. The full variable domain, with the rest looked up from reference TRBV13 and TRBJ2-2, is AAGVIQSPRHLIKEKRETATLKCYPIPRHDTVYWYQQGPGQDPQFLISFYEKMQSDKGSIPDRFSAQQFSDYHSELNMSSLELGDSALYFCASSLDDGELFFGEGSRLTVL.